This entry lists 16 T cell receptor beta chains sequenced from one sample in a study of T cell changes during pregnancy in multiple sclerosis. Assay used: immunoSEQ multiplex PCR; TCRdb lists only in-frame clones, some missing. The sample includes under 75,000 clones, under 95% of them seen just once. Sequenced here: peripheral blood, sampled in the third trimester of pregnancy. The receptors were sampled from a female donor in good health, enrolled as a control in a pregnancy study.

This rearrangement joins TRBV6-6 to TRBJ2-1; 11 bases are shared with TRBD2. The V gene's germline CDR1 is MNHNY and CDR2 SVGAGI (reference sequence). This CDR3 has 15 amino acids. Losses at the gene ends were 2 bases for V and 5 bases for J; bases not matched to a gene: 2. The chain's CDR3 is CASSYPSGGHNEQFF. CDR3 DNA sequence: TGTGCCAGCAGTTACCCTAGCGGGGGGCACAATGAGCAGTTCTTC.

V gene TRBV18 combines with J gene TRBJ2-6; TRBD1 might be the D (5 bases). Trimming pared 5 bases from V and 0 bases from J, leaving 14 bases between. CDR1 is KGHSH and CDR2 is LQKENI in the germline V gene. The CDR3 length is 17 residues. The DNA for the CDR3 is TGTGCCAGCTCAAGGGGCTCCCCGAGCTCTGGGGCCAACGTCCTGACTTTC. This translates into CASSRGSPSSGANVLTF.

The genes are TRBV9 and TRBJ2-1; 10 bases fit TRBD2. The CDR3 is made up of 17 amino acids. V was clipped by 0 bases and J by 8 bases; unmatched bases: 11. The germline gives CDR1 SGDLS, CDR2 YYNGEE. CDR3: CASSVGFSGGLLDEQFF. CDR3 in DNA: TGTGCCAGCAGCGTAGGTTTTAGCGGGGGGCTATTGGATGAGCAGTTCTTC.

This rearrangement joins TRBV19 to TRBJ2-2, with D possibly TRBD1 on 5 matching bases. V gave up 3 bases and J gave up 5 bases, with 13 bases separating them. This CDR3 comprises 15 residues. Germline loops: CDR1 LNHDA, CDR2 SQIVND (reference sequence). The CDR3, as DNA: TGTGCCAGTAGTATTGGGGCAGCGTCGACCGGGGAGCTGTTTTTT. It codes for CASSIGAASTGELFF. Supplemented by reference TRBV19 and TRBJ2-2, the full variable domain reads DGGITQSPKYLFRKEGQNVTLSCEQNLNHDAMYWYRQDPGQGLRLIYYSQIVNDFQKGDIAEGYSVSREKKESFPLTVTSAQKNPTAFYLCASSIGAASTGELFFGEGSRLTVL.

This rearrangement joins TRBV9 to TRBJ1-6, with D possibly TRBD1 on 6 matching bases. This CDR3 spans 18 amino acids. Between the trimmed V and J ends, which lost 2 bases and 0 bases, there was a span of 15 bases. Per the germline V gene, CDR1 is SGDLS and CDR2 is YYNGEE. This CDR3 reads CASSVARDTSSYNSPLHF. In DNA, the CDR3 is TGTGCCAGCAGCGTCGCCCGGGACACGAGCTCCTATAATTCACCCCTCCACTTT.

This chain connects TRBV5-5 to TRBJ2-1, with 7 bases lining up with TRBD2. The CDR3 sequence is 16 residues long. The V gene end was trimmed by 2 bases and the J gene end by 4 bases; junction bases not matched to a gene: 9. Germline-derived CDR1 and CDR2 are SGHKS and YYEKEE (reference sequence). This chain's CDR3 is CASSLIGAGVYNEQFF. The CDR3 region has the DNA TGTGCCAGCAGCTTAATAGGTGCGGGGGTTTACAATGAGCAGTTCTTC. The full variable domain, completed using reference TRBV5-5 and TRBJ2-1, is DAGVTQSPTHLIKTRGQQVTLRCSPISGHKSVSWYQQVLGQGPQFIFQYYEKEERGRGNFPDRFSARQFPNYSSELNVNALLLGDSALYLCASSLIGAGVYNEQFFGPGTRLTVL.

This clone was seen more than once but under ten times. The chain joins TRBV7-2 to TRBJ1-2; 8 bases map to TRBD1. The junction had 1 base not matched to a gene; V was cut back by 1 base and J by 3 bases. Germline V gene data show CDR1 as SGHTA and CDR2 as FQGNSA. CDR3 size: 14 residues. The CDR3 sequence: CASSLDRGYYGYTF. The DNA of the CDR3 is TGTGCCAGCAGCTTAGACAGGGGGTACTATGGCTACACCTTC.

This clone was detected once. The V call is TRBV6-4, the J call TRBJ1-1; TRBD1 matches at 10 bases. The CDR3 loop spans 15 amino acids. Germline lookup yields CDR1 MRHNA and CDR2 SNTAGT. Trimming took 6 bases from V and 8 from J; bases not matched to a gene: 12. Here the CDR3 reads CASRVTGGVTGEAFF. CDR3 nucleotide sequence: TGTGCCAGCAGAGTGACAGGGGGCGTAACAGGGGAAGCTTTCTTT.

V is TRBV25-1 and J is TRBJ1-5; weak D call: TRBD1 (6 bases). The CDR3 runs to 15 residues. Trimming took off 2 bases at V and 2 bases at J, with 10 bases between the two ends. From germline, CDR1 is MGHDK and CDR2 SYGVNS. The CDR3 coding sequence is TGTGCCAGCAGTGAACAGACAGGAGGCAATCAGCCCCAGCATTTT. Protein: CASSEQTGGNQPQHF.

The chain uses TRBV30 and TRBJ1-2; tentative D call: TRBD1 (6 bases). There are 14 residues in the CDR3. The germline CDR1 and CDR2 sequences are GTSNPN and SVGIG (reference sequence). V was cut by 2 bases and J by 4 bases, with 14 bases left in between. CDR3 bases: TGTGCCTGGAGTTTAACGACAGGCGGCTATGGCTACACCTTC. This sequence encodes CAWSLTTGGYGYTF.

The DNA for the CDR3 is TGTGCCAGCAGCCGGCGGGTTTCCTATGGCTACACCTTC. The encoded protein is CASSRRVSYGYTF. The chain employs TRBV5-8 and TRBJ1-2; D is undetermined. The ends were cut back, 4 bases at V and 4 bases at J, with 11 bases in the middle. CDR3 length: 13 amino acids. Germline assignment: CDR1 SGHTS and CDR2 YDEGEE. Variable domain in full (rest from reference TRBV5-8 and TRBJ1-2): EAGVTQSPTHLIKTRGQQATLRCSPISGHTSVYWYQQALGLGLQFLLWYDEGEERNRGNFPPRFSGRQFPNYSSELNVNALELEDSALYLCASSRRVSYGYTFGSGTRLTVV.

V gene TRBV9 combines with J gene TRBJ2-1; 10 bases align to TRBD2. The CDR3 spans 16 residues. The V gene's germline CDR1 is SGDLS and CDR2 YYNGEE. V dropped 3 bases and J dropped 7; count of bases not matched to a gene: 10. The CDR3 region is CASSEFEDSGGNEQFF. In DNA form, the CDR3 reads TGTGCCAGCAGCGAATTTGAGGATAGCGGGGGGAATGAGCAGTTCTTC.

This sequence joins TRBV7-2 and TRBJ2-5; 9 nucleotides agree with TRBD1. The CDR3 is 17 amino acids. Trimming at V came to 1 base and at J to 5 bases, leaving 11 bases not matched to a gene. Per germline, CDR1 SGHTA and CDR2 FQGNSA. DNA of the CDR3: TGTGCCAGCAGCTTAGGGGACAGGGTAGGTTCGTCGGAGACCCAGTACTTC. Amino acid sequence: CASSLGDRVGSSETQYF. Together with reference TRBV7-2 and TRBJ2-5, the CDR3 gives the full variable domain: GAGVSQSPSNKVTEKGKDVELRCDPISGHTALYWYRQSLGQGLEFLIYFQGNSAPDKSGLPSDRFSAERTGGSVSTLTIQRTQQEDSAVYLCASSLGDRVGSSETQYFGPGTRLLVL.

The rearrangement uses TRBV7-6 and TRBJ2-7, with TRBD2 as a possible D gene (5 bases). Trimming took off 5 bases at V and 3 bases at J, with 14 bases between the two ends. There are 14 residues in the CDR3. Per germline, CDR1 SGHVS and CDR2 FNYEAQ. The CDR3 coding sequence is TGTGCCAGCAGCCCACCCAGCGGAAGCTACGAGCAGTACTTC. Amino acids: CASSPPSGSYEQYF.

The chain carries TRBV15 and TRBJ2-5; 9 nucleotides agree with TRBD2. Germline CDR1 and CDR2: LNHNV and YYDKDF (reference sequence). Losses at the gene ends were 6 bases for V and 4 bases for J; bases not matched to a gene: 18. There are 18 residues in the CDR3. CDR3 nucleotides: TGTGCCACCAGGAAAGGGGCGGGGGGGGCCGGGATGGGAGAGACCCAGTACTTC. It specifies CATRKGAGGAGMGETQYF.

The rearrangement links TRBV19 to TRBJ2-2, with D possibly matching TRBD2 (5 bases). This CDR3 region has 16 residues. Germline lookup yields CDR1 LNHDA and CDR2 SQIVND (reference sequence). Trimming cost V 2 bases and J 0 bases, with 10 bases left between them. The CDR3 DNA reads TGTGCCAGTAGTATAATTGGACTGACGAACACCGGGGAGCTGTTTTTT. Amino acids: CASSIIGLTNTGELFF.